The next 20 T cell receptor beta chains were all read from a single sample in a study of CD8 T cells in ankylosing spondylitis. Study outcomes and limitations: Seemingly distinctive of ankylosing spondylitis blood was a TCR beta motif formed by eight highly homologous variants.

One entry per CDR3 protein, called by TCRdb with MiXCR from the 5' RACE reads. The data show 470,000 or so distinct CDR3 sequences, approximately 26% seen once. No antigens are known for them. The sample consisted of blood, either unsorted or a sorted T cell fraction (not recorded which). Receptors were obtained from a male donor with ankylosing spondylitis.

CDR3 in amino acids: CSVVRAGDTQYF. In nucleotides, the CDR3 is TGCAGCGTTGTCAGGGCAGGGGATACGCAGTATTTT. The chain links TRBV29-1 to TRBJ2-3, with D perhaps matching TRBD1 (5 bases). The CDR3 covers 12 residues. V was shortened by 4 bases and J by 6 bases, with 11 bases between the two germline ends. Germline V gene sequence: CDR1 SQVTM, CDR2 ANQGSEA.

The chain combines TRBV12-3 or TRBV12-4 with TRBJ1-2; 7 nucleotides match TRBD1. V shed 4 bases and J 4 bases; nucleotides not matched to a gene: 12. The CDR3 has 16 amino acids. This chain's CDR3 is CASSSPGRTGSYGYTF. In DNA form, the CDR3 reads TGTGCCAGCAGTTCCCCGGGCCGGACAGGATCCTATGGCTACACCTTC.

A few counts support this clonotype. This sequence joins TRBV7-6 and TRBJ2-1, with D perhaps TRBD2 (7 bases). There are 13 residues in the CDR3. Germline loops: CDR1 SGHVS, CDR2 FNYEAQ. V was trimmed by 6 bases and J by 6 bases, leaving 12 bases between them. CDR3: CASSPRGGNEQFF. The CDR3 region has the DNA TGTGCCAGCAGTCCAAGGGGGGGCAATGAGCAGTTCTTC.

At least ten counts were recorded for this clonotype. V and J are TRBV6-1 and TRBJ1-1, with a possible D match to TRBD1 (6 bases). The CDR3 loop spans 13 amino acids. Germline CDR1 reads MNHNS; CDR2 reads SASEGT. The V and J ends lost 1 base and 3 bases respectively, with 6 bases between them. CDR3 region: CASSEGTDTEAFF. The CDR3 DNA reads TGTGCCAGCAGTGAAGGGACAGACACTGAAGCTTTCTTT.

The CDR3 sequence: CASSQEDPNVDEQYV. The DNA for the CDR3 is TGTGCCAGCAGCCAGGAGGATCCGAACGTGGACGAGCAGTACGTC. The chain joins TRBV5-5 to TRBJ2-7, with D tentatively TRBD2 (5 bases). The V and J ends lost 4 bases and 5 bases respectively, with 19 bases between them. The length of the CDR3 is 15 residues. From germline, CDR1 is SGHKS and CDR2 YYEKEE (reference sequence).

This rearrangement joins TRBV7-2 to TRBJ2-5, with 12 bases aligning to TRBD2. This CDR3 comprises 16 residues. CDR1 is SGHTA and CDR2 is FQGNSA in the germline V gene. J was trimmed by 4 bases and V by 5 bases; bases with no gene match: 8. The CDR3 nucleotides read TGTGCCAGCAGCCACTACCCTAGCGGGAGGGCAGAGACCCAGTACTTC. Translating gives CASSHYPSGRAETQYF.

The rearrangement uses TRBV27 and TRBJ1-1; D is uncertain. V lost 2 bases, J lost 3 bases, and 10 bases lay in between. CDR3 length equals 14 residues. Germline CDR1 MNHEY, CDR2 SMNVEV (reference sequence). The CDR3 nucleotides read TGTGCCAGCAGTTTAAATCCCGGGGACACTGAAGCTTTCTTT. This translates into CASSLNPGDTEAFF.

The gene calls are TRBV5-1 and TRBJ2-7; D is possibly TRBD2 (6 bases). V lost 4 bases and J 3 bases, leaving 11 bases between the germline ends. The CDR3 covers 13 residues. Germline V CDR1 and CDR2: SGHRS, YFSETQ. CDR3 sequence: CASSRGVDYEQYF. The CDR3 DNA follows: TGCGCCAGCAGCCGCGGGGTTGACTACGAGCAGTACTTC. Supplemented by reference TRBV5-1 and TRBJ2-7, the full variable domain reads KAGVTQTPRYLIKTRGQQVTLSCSPISGHRSVSWYQQTPGQGLQFLFEYFSETQRNKGNFPGRFSGRQFSNSRSEMNVSTLELGDSALYLCASSRGVDYEQYFGPGTRLTVT.

The gene calls are TRBV4-1 and TRBJ1-2; possibly TRBD1 for D (6 bases). Germline CDR1 reads MGHRA; CDR2 reads YSYEKL. CDR3 size: 15 residues. V lost 6 bases, J lost 3 bases, and 17 bases lay in between. CDR3 in DNA: TGCGCCAGCAGTTACAGCGGCAGGGGCGACTATGGCTACACCTTC. Translated: CASSYSGRGDYGYTF.

V is TRBV6-1 and J is TRBJ1-5; a weak D match, TRBD1 (6 bases). The V and J ends lost 7 bases and 4 bases respectively, with 17 bases between them. Germline V lookup: CDR1 MNHNS, CDR2 SASEGT. The CDR3 is 15 residues long. The CDR3: CASTTSRGGNQPQHF. The DNA of the CDR3 is TGTGCCAGCACAACTAGCAGAGGGGGTAATCAGCCCCAGCATTTT.

Only a few counts were recorded for this clonotype. This chain links TRBV20-1 with TRBJ1-4, with a weak D call TRBD1 (6 bases). This CDR3 has 15 residues. V shed 5 bases and J shed 7 bases, with 20 bases lying between them. Per germline, CDR1 DFQATT and CDR2 SNEGSKA (reference sequence). The CDR3 coding sequence is TGCAGTGCTGGCCGAATGGGGCAGGGGCCTGAAAAACTGTTTTTT. Residues: CSAGRMGQGPEKLFF.

This clonotype was seen repeatedly, ten times or more. J is TRBJ2-2 and V is TRBV3-1; maybe TRBD2 (5 bases). The CDR3 is 13 residues long. V lost 4 bases and J 6 bases, leaving 9 bases between the germline ends. Looked up from germline, CDR1 is LGHDT and CDR2 is YNNKEL (reference sequence). The CDR3 reads CASSPTRAGELFF. DNA for the CDR3: TGTGCCAGCAGCCCTACTAGAGCCGGGGAGCTGTTTTTT.

This clonotype was observed at least ten times. V usage is TRBV4-1 and J usage is TRBJ1-2; 7 nucleotides agree with TRBD1. J lost 1 base, V lost 0 bases, and 8 bases had no gene match. CDR1 and CDR2 from the germline V gene are MGHRA and YSYEKL. The CDR3 is 17 residues long. The CDR3 DNA sequence: TGCGCCAGCAGCCAAGATGGCGGGACAGCCGGTAACTATGGCTACACCTTC. Amino acids: CASSQDGGTAGNYGYTF.

The V gene is TRBV2, the J gene TRBJ2-3, with 8 nucleotides matching TRBD2. CDR1 is SNHLY, CDR2 FYNNEI, per germline. V lost 6 bases, J lost 4 bases, and 3 bases stayed unmatched. The CDR3 covers 13 residues. The CDR3 protein is CASRMTSADTQYF. CDR3 nucleotides: TGTGCCAGCAGGATGACTAGCGCAGATACGCAGTATTTT. Full variable domain (rest looked up from reference TRBV2 and TRBJ2-3): EPEVTQTPSHQVTQMGQEVILRCVPISNHLYFYWYRQILGQKVEFLVSFYNNEISEKSEIFDDQFSVERPDGSNFTLKIRSTKLEDSAMYFCASRMTSADTQYFGPGTRLTVL.

The chain joins TRBV20-1 to TRBJ2-5, with D maybe TRBD2 (6 bases). V was clipped by 0 bases and J by 5 bases, with 10 bases between them. CDR1 DFQATT and CDR2 SNEGSKA come from the germline V gene (reference sequence). The CDR3 loop spans 13 amino acids. The chain's CDR3 is CSARERGWETQYF. In nucleotides, the CDR3 is TGCAGTGCTAGAGAGCGGGGTTGGGAGACCCAGTACTTC.

The V gene is TRBV29-1, the J gene TRBJ2-1; TRBD2 matches 8 bases. CDR1 and CDR2 (germline): SQVTM, ANQGSEA. V shed 0 bases and J 1 base; nucleotides not matched to a gene: 5. The CDR3 length is 16 residues. CDR3 sequence: CSVEDVAGNSYNEQFF. The CDR3 DNA is TGCAGCGTTGAAGATGTAGCGGGGAATTCCTACAATGAGCAGTTCTTC.

This clonotype was observed many times. This rearrangement joins TRBV12-3 or TRBV12-4 to TRBJ2-1, with 10 bases that match TRBD2. The V segment lost 5 bases and the J segment 4 bases; nucleotides outside the gene matches: 5. This CDR3 contains 15 residues. The CDR3 region has the DNA TGTGCCAGCAGTGCCAGCGGGAGGGTATACAATGAGCAGTTCTTC. This sequence encodes CASSASGRVYNEQFF.

This chain links TRBV5-1 with TRBJ1-1, with TRBD1 matching 9 bases. The V segment lost 4 bases and the J segment 4 bases; nucleotides outside the gene matches: 11. Germline loops: CDR1 SGHRS, CDR2 YFSETQ. The CDR3 extends over 16 amino acids. CDR3 residues: CASSLGQGYSRTEAFF. CDR3 bases: TGCGCCAGCAGCCTGGGACAGGGATATTCTCGCACTGAAGCTTTCTTT.

This clonotype has only a few counts. This chain connects TRBV11-2 to TRBJ2-1; D remains unclear. Germline V CDR1 and CDR2: SGHAT, FQNNGV. V lost 2 bases to trimming and J lost 12 bases, with 8 bases between them. The CDR3 sequence is 11 residues long. CDR3 in amino acids: CASSLSFVQFF. CDR3 in DNA: TGTGCCAGCAGCTTATCATTCGTGCAGTTCTTC.

The rearrangement joins TRBV6-1 to TRBJ2-3; possible D gene TRBD1, 5 bases. This CDR3 contains 14 residues. The V gene's germline CDR1 is MNHNS and CDR2 SASEGT. V was pared by 5 bases and J by 0 bases, with 9 bases between. The CDR3 protein is CASSTRESTDTQYF. CDR3 in DNA: TGTGCCAGCAGTACCAGGGAAAGCACAGATACGCAGTATTTT.